The clone carrying this T cell receptor (beta chain) was counted only a few times. What it binds is not known. The data belong to a study of T cell responses to AZD1222 COVID-19 vaccine. Study-level findings and limits: No day 14 peak samples; only post-peak repertoires were characterized. Donor demographics were predominantly white British with a female majority; clonal diversity may be underestimated. Nearly half of unique spike-specific TCRs reportedly avoided B.1.351 and B.1.1.7 mutated regions.

V dropped 6 bases and J dropped 0; count of bases not matched to a gene: 8. CDR3 length: 16 residues. Germline-derived CDR1 and CDR2 are KGHSH and LQKENI. Profiling relied on immunoSEQ multiplex PCR, and the TCRdb table lists in-frame clones only, not all of them. The sample contains under 150,000 clones, approximately 83% of which appear only once. The origin of this receptor is an adult in good health. Sequences were derived from peripheral blood, sampled on day 0 of MenACWY control vaccination. The gene calls are TRBV18 and TRBJ1-1; 9 bases line up with TRBD1. The DNA for the CDR3 is TGTGCCAGCTCGCCGACAGGGGGTGGGATGAACACTGAAGCTTTCTTT. It yields the protein CASSPTGGGMNTEAFF.